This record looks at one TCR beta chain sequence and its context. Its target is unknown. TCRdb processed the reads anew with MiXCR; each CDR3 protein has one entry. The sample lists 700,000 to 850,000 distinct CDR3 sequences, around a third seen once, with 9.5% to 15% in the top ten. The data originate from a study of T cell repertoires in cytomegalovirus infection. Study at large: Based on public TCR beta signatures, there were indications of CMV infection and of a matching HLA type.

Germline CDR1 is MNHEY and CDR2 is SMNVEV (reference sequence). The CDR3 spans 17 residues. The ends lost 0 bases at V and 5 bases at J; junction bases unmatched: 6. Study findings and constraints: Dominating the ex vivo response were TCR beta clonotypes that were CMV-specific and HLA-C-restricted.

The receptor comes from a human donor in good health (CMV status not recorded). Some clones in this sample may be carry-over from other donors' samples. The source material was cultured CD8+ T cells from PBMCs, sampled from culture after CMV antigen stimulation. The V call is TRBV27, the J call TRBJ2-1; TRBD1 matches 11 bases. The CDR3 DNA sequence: TGTGCCAGCAGTTTATCGGACAGGGGGCCGGGGCACAATGAGCAGTTCTTC. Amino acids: CASSLSDRGPGHNEQFF.